The 5 T cell receptor beta chains presented below share a single source sample, sequenced in a study of blood T cell repertoires in COVID-19. Clones were sequenced by immunoSEQ multiplex PCR, and TCRdb holds only the in-frame ones, with some missing. The data hold over 100,000 clones, with more than 80% observed a single time. The sample was peripheral blood. The receptors stem from a man aged 40-55 years with acute or convalescent COVID-19.

The sample holds one count of this clone. The rearrangement links TRBV12-3 or TRBV12-4 to TRBJ1-1, with no clear D. The CDR3 loop spans 13 amino acids. Trimming left V 5 bases short and J 0 bases short, with 7 bases between. CDR3 coding DNA: TGTGCCAGCAGTACAACAGTGAACACTGAAGCTTTCTTT. Protein sequence: CASSTTVNTEAFF.

In nucleotides, the CDR3 is TGCAGTGCTAGTAAAGTCGGGGTCACTGAAGCTTTCTTT. This translates into CSASKVGVTEAFF. The chain combines TRBV20-1 with TRBJ1-1; no clear D gene. The germline V gene encodes CDR1 DFQATT and CDR2 SNEGSKA (reference sequence). The CDR3 is made up of 13 amino acids. V was shortened by 3 bases and J by 4 bases, with 12 bases between the two germline ends.

The rearrangement uses TRBV12-3 or TRBV12-4 and TRBJ1-1, with a weak D call TRBD1 (5 bases). CDR3 size: 13 residues. Deletions cut 3 bases from V and 6 bases from J, with 11 bases between. The CDR3 sequence is CASSFKGVAEAFF. CDR3 nucleotide sequence: TGTGCCAGCAGTTTTAAAGGGGTAGCTGAAGCTTTCTTT.

This clone was detected only once. This rearrangement joins TRBV5-1 to TRBJ2-6; 8 bases are shared with TRBD1. With 2 bases clipped from V and 2 bases from J, the junction kept 3 bases outside the gene matches. Per the germline V gene, CDR1 is SGHRS and CDR2 is YFSETQ. CDR3 size: 16 residues. The chain's CDR3 is CASSFTQGAGANVLTF. CDR3 sequence (DNA): TGCGCCAGCAGCTTTACACAGGGGGCTGGGGCCAACGTCCTGACTTTC.

The chain is built from TRBV7-6 and TRBJ1-1; TRBD1 matches 7 bases. Germline V gene sequence: CDR1 SGHVS, CDR2 FNYEAQ. The CDR3 is 15 residues long. V shed 5 bases and J 12 bases; nucleotides not matched to a gene: 18. The CDR3 DNA reads as TGTGCCAGCAGCCTAGTAACCGGGACAGCCGGCGAAACTTTCTTT. Amino acid sequence: CASSLVTGTAGETFF.